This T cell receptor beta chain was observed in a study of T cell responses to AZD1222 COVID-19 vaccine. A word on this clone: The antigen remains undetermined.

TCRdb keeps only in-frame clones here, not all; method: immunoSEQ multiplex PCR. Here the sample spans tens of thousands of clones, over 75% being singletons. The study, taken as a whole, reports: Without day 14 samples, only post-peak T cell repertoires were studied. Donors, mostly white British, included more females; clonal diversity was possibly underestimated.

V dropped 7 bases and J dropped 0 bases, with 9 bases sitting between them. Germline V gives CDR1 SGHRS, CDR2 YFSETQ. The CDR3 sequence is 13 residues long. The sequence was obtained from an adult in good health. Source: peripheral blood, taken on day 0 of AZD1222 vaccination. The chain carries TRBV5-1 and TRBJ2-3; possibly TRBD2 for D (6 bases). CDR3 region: CASGGISTDTQYF. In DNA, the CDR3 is TGCGCCAGCGGGGGGATAAGCACAGATACGCAGTATTTT.